This TCR beta chain stems from a study of T cells in Graves' hyperthyroidism and ophthalmopathy. Points from the study as a whole: In validation, the model predicted ophthalmopathy. These predictions came a median roughly 6.5 months before onset.

This CDR3 has 15 residues. V was clipped by 2 bases and J by 2 bases, with 10 bases between them. Germline V gene lookup returns CDR1 MNHEY and CDR2 SMNVEV (reference sequence). Note on this clonotype: Antigen: not known.

There were TCR beta CDR3 regions amplified from RNA transcripts. HTBI primers were used for first-round RT-PCR of the TCR CDR3. From the multiplex PCR reads, TCRdb called clonotypes with MiXCR, one entry per CDR3 protein. The sample contains about 640,000 distinct CDR3 sequences, roughly 15% of which appear only once. The gene calls are TRBV27 and TRBJ1-5; D call uncertain. Material: blood. The sequence was obtained from a woman in her forties or fifties with Graves' ophthalmopathy. The CDR3: CASSLRARGNQPQHF. CDR3 nucleotide sequence: TGTGCCAGCAGTTTAAGGGCAAGGGGCAATCAGCCCCAGCATTTT.